The entry below describes one T cell receptor (beta chain). The sample is drawn from a study of blood T cell repertoires in COVID-19. Study summary: COVID-19 samples collected from the United States, Italy and Spain covered acute and convalescent phases. In each case, the material was cDNA or gDNA derived from T cells, B-cell-depleted T cells, or PBMCs.

Authors' processing steps: How many nucleated cells were present was estimated from reference gene primer amplification. The data were produced by immunoSEQ multiplex PCR, yet TCRdb's version contains in-frame clones alone and is incomplete. V, J and clone size reflect that table, while D and trimming were determined from the DNA. The table shows some 390,000 clones, with around 87% occurring only once. This TCR was recovered from a human donor in a cohort sampled during active COVID-19. Sequencing was carried out using peripheral blood.

The CDR3 sequence: CASSSLGQGGGIQYF. In nucleotides, the CDR3 is TGTGCCAGCAGTTCGCTCGGACAGGGGGGCGGCATTCAGTACTTC. The chain is built from TRBV6-6 and TRBJ2-4, with TRBD1 matching 10 bases. CDR3 size: 15 residues. Trimming removed 4 bases from V and 9 bases from J; junction bases left unmatched: 9. Looked up from germline, CDR1 is MNHNY and CDR2 is SVGAGI (reference sequence).